This T cell receptor (beta chain) was sequenced for a study of PD-1 blockade in mismatch repair-deficient tumors (TCRdb year 2017). Regarding the study in general: Between late 2013 and 2016, the trial enrolled 75 to 95 consecutive patients with some eleven types of mismatch repair-deficient cancer, all of whom had received prior treatment and were progressing. Tumor-associated T cell clones in the peripheral blood of patients responding to PD-1 blockade were tracked using deep sequencing of TCR CDR3 regions. What the authors observed across the whole study: Tumor-resident clones, often undetectable in blood before treatment, expanded rapidly after pembrolizumab and then contracted, generally before radiologic responses.

Mismatch repair deficiency was established in every enrolled patient by polymerase chain reaction or immunohistochemistry. TCR sequencing was carried out for three patients who responded to pembrolizumab therapy. In the phase II trial, pembrolizumab PD-1 blockade was tested prospectively in advanced mismatch repair-deficient cancers, no matter which tissue of origin the cancers came from. Serial peripheral blood T cell samples were collected before and at multiple times after starting PD-1 blockade. The timing of each blood sample was reported as weeks after the first dose of pembrolizumab. On this clone itself: The antigen it binds to is not known. Base qualities are not at hand, and no much larger clone is one base apart.

The library was made by the immunoSEQ multiplex PCR assay. TCRdb mirrors the immuneACCESS table, restricted to in-frame sequences. Some clones are absent from its copies; in checked studies, under half trace to an unresolved V gene, and the reason for the others is unknown. This sample lists around 130,000 clones; around nine tenths were detected once. The ten largest account for about an eighth of the sample. The germline V gene supplies CDR1 SQVTM and CDR2 ANQGSEA. The CDR3 spans 16 residues, from the cysteine through the phenylalanine. Of the read, only the CDR3 DNA is kept; its 48 bases are in frame from base 1. V is cut back by 2 bases and J by 7 bases, with 10 bases in the junction unmatched.

Rearrangement joined TRBV29-1 to TRBJ2-2, with 10 bases matching TRBD2. The receptor was derived from an adult with mismatch repair-deficient cancer. The starting material was peripheral blood, obtained approximately 71 weeks after starting pembrolizumab. The CDR3 has the sequence CSVEKGASGSGGELFF. The DNA is as follows: TGCAGCGTTGAAAAAGGCGCTAGCGGGAGTGGCGGGGAGCTGTTTTTT.